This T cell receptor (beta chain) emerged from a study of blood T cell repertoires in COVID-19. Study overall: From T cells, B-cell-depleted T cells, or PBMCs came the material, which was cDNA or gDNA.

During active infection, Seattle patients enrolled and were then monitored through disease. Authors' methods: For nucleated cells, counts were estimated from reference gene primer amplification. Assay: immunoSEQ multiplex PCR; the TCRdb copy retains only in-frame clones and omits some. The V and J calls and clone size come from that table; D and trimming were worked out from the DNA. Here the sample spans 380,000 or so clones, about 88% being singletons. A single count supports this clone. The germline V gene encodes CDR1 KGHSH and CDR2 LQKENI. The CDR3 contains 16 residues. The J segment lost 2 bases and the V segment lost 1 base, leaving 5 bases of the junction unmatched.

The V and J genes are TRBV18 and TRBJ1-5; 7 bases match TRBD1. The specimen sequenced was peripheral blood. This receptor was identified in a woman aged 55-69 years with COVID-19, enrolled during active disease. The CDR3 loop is CASSPQQGGGNQPQHF. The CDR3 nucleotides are TGTGCCAGCTCACCACAGCAGGGGGGAGGCAATCAGCCCCAGCATTTT.